This TCR beta chain was sequenced for a study of CD8+ T cells in alopecia areata. Broader study findings: Relative to normal scalp, lesional scalp, especially alopecia totalis/universalis, showed higher clonality. Scalp data also include sequences from resident alphabeta T cells of normal skin.

Starting from PBMCs, sorting isolated CD4+ and CD8+ T cells. cDNA prepared by RNA extraction and subsequent reverse transcription served as the template for sequencing. The assay was immunoSEQ multiplex PCR, and TCRdb's table has in-frame clones only and misses some. The sample has about 110,000 clones; approximately 50% are singletons. The V and J ends lost 1 base and 2 bases respectively, with 15 bases between them. The V gene's germline CDR1 is SEHNR and CDR2 FQNEAQ (reference sequence). The CDR3 covers 16 residues. About this clone itself: The antigen remains undetermined.

The clonotype originates from a human donor with alopecia areata. The genes are TRBV7-9 and TRBJ2-7; D unresolved. The specimen was NKG2D-low CD8+ T cells sorted from blood. CDR3 region: CASSLGGRPPPYEQYF. The CDR3 bases are TGTGCCAGCAGCTTAGGCGGCCGCCCGCCCCCCTACGAGCAGTACTTC.